These 28 T cell receptor beta chains were all obtained from the same sample, sequenced in a study of blood T cell repertoires in COVID-19. Clones were sequenced by immunoSEQ multiplex PCR, and TCRdb holds only the in-frame ones, with some missing. Among tens of thousands of clones listed, 80% to 90% were seen once. Sequencing was carried out using peripheral blood. These receptors came from a man of 80 years or more with acute or convalescent COVID-19.

V usage is TRBV18 and J usage is TRBJ2-1; 9 nucleotides agree with TRBD2. Losses at the gene ends were 0 bases for V and 7 bases for J; bases not matched to a gene: 7. CDR1 KGHSH and CDR2 LQKENI come from the germline V gene. The CDR3 is made up of 16 amino acids. CDR3 sequence (DNA): TGTGCCAGCTCACCACCGTCGCGGGGGGGTGGAAATGAGCAGTTCTTC. It is translated as CASSPPSRGGGNEQFF.

The V and J genes are TRBV20-1 and TRBJ2-3, with TRBD1 as a possible D gene (5 bases). V was shortened by 3 bases and J by 0 bases, with 13 bases between the two germline ends. The CDR3 sequence is 15 residues long. Germline V gene sequence: CDR1 DFQATT, CDR2 SNEGSKA (reference sequence). The CDR3 region is CSASLVDSSTDTQYF. For the CDR3, the DNA is TGCAGTGCTAGTTTGGTCGACAGTAGCACAGATACGCAGTATTTT.

This clone was counted a few times. The chain recombines TRBV7-6 with TRBJ1-6, with TRBD1 identical over 11 bases. This CDR3 is built from 14 residues. Germline lookup yields CDR1 SGHVS and CDR2 FNYEAQ. J lost 9 bases, V lost 4 bases, and 2 bases had no gene match. The CDR3 nucleotides are TGTGCCAGCAGCTCGGACAGGGGGCTTTCACCCCTCCACTTT. Protein sequence: CASSSDRGLSPLHF.

The gene calls are TRBV29-1 and TRBJ1-2; possible D gene TRBD1, 6 bases. The CDR3 runs to 13 residues. Germline V CDR1 and CDR2: SQVTM, ANQGSEA. The V end was cut by 8 bases, the J end by 5 bases, with 18 bases between. CDR3 residues: CSSNLGQGYGYTF. CDR3 nucleotide sequence: TGCAGCTCAAACCTGGGGCAGGGGTATGGCTACACCTTC.

The rearrangement uses TRBV6-5 and TRBJ2-1; the match to TRBD2 covers 11 bases. In germline, CDR1 is MNHEY, CDR2 SVGAGI. The CDR3 covers 15 residues. V gave up 5 bases and J gave up 9 bases; unmatched junction bases: 9. The CDR3 spells CASSQPGLAAVEQFF. CDR3 sequence (DNA): TGTGCCAGCAGTCAACCGGGACTAGCGGCGGTTGAGCAGTTCTTC.

Turning to this clone: A much larger clone lies one base from this, so it may be a read error. This chain joins TRBV5-4 and TRBJ2-7, with 9 bases lining up with TRBD1. The CDR3 runs to 14 residues. Germline V gives CDR1 SGHNT, CDR2 YYREEE (reference sequence). CDR3 region: CTSSLEQGAGEQYF. Here the CDR3 DNA reads TGTACCAGCAGCTTGGAACAGGGGGCAGGAGAGCAGTACTTC. Full variable domain (missing parts from reference TRBV5-4 and TRBJ2-7): ETGVTQSPTHLIKTRGQQVTLRCSSQSGHNTVSWYQQALGQGPQFIFQYYREEENGRGNFPPRFSGLQFPNYSSELNVNALELDDSALYLCTSSLEQGAGEQYFGPGTRLTVT.

The chain uses TRBV9 and TRBJ2-2; perhaps TRBD1 as D (6 bases). This CDR3 contains 17 residues. Trimming shortened V by 0 bases and J by 5 bases, and 17 bases separated the two germline ends. Germline assignment: CDR1 SGDLS and CDR2 YYNGEE. CDR3 amino acids: CASSVVPSRGRTGELFF. CDR3 DNA: TGTGCCAGCAGCGTAGTCCCAAGCAGGGGAAGAACCGGGGAGCTGTTTTTT.

This rearrangement joins TRBV19 to TRBJ2-7; 9 positions match TRBD1. Germline trimming cut 1 base from V and 6 bases from J; bases unmatched to any gene: 13. Germline values: CDR1 LNHDA, CDR2 SQIVND (reference sequence). CDR3 length: 17 amino acids. CDR3 sequence (DNA): TGTGCCAGTAGTATAGCCATCGGACAGGGGCCTTTCAGCGAGCAGTACTTC. It codes for CASSIAIGQGPFSEQYF.

The chain employs TRBV11-1 and TRBJ1-1; the D is unclear. Trimming took 1 base from V and 4 from J, leaving 13 bases between them. CDR1 is SGHAT, CDR2 FQDESV, per germline (reference sequence). This CDR3 contains 15 residues. CDR3 residues: CASSLGVYGGTEAFF. The CDR3 DNA follows: TGTGCCAGCAGCTTAGGAGTTTACGGTGGCACTGAAGCTTTCTTT.

The chain is built from TRBV5-5 and TRBJ2-7, with TRBD2 matching over 7 bases. The CDR3 runs to 15 residues. V was clipped by 6 bases and J by 0 bases; unmatched bases: 9. The V gene's germline CDR1 is SGHKS and CDR2 YYEKEE (reference sequence). In nucleotides, the CDR3 is TGTGCCAGCATCCGAAACCCGGGGGGCTCCTACGAGCAGTACTTC. It yields the protein CASIRNPGGSYEQYF.

This clone was seen only once. V is TRBV18 and J is TRBJ1-1, with D maybe TRBD1 (6 bases). Germline assignment: CDR1 KGHSH and CDR2 LQKENI. The germline V and J ends were trimmed by 5 bases and 0 bases, with 13 bases remaining between them. The CDR3 has 15 amino acids. CDR3 sequence: CASSAKQGLNTEAFF. CDR3 in DNA: TGTGCCAGCTCAGCAAAACAGGGCCTGAACACTGAAGCTTTCTTT.

The chain couples TRBV18 to TRBJ1-1; possibly TRBD1 for D (5 bases). V gave up 2 bases and J gave up 0 bases, with 7 bases separating them. The CDR3 extends over 14 amino acids. CDR1 and CDR2 from the germline V gene are KGHSH and LQKENI. The CDR3 is CASSPDSLNTEAFF. Here the CDR3 DNA reads TGTGCCAGCTCACCAGACAGCTTGAACACTGAAGCTTTCTTT.

The J gene is TRBJ1-2, the V gene TRBV28; 12 bases match TRBD1. Germline V lookup: CDR1 MDHEN, CDR2 SYDVKM. After removal of 2 bases from V and 7 bases from J, the junction contained 5 bases not matched to a gene. CDR3 length: 15 amino acids. The CDR3, as DNA: TGTGCCAGCAGTTTACCCGGGACAGGGGGCGGTGGCTACACCTTC. The encoded protein is CASSLPGTGGGGYTF.

The gene calls are TRBV19 and TRBJ2-2; D perhaps matches TRBD1 (6 bases). The CDR3 runs 15 residues. V lost 2 bases and J lost 4, with 11 bases in between. CDR1 and CDR2 from the germline V gene are LNHDA and SQIVND (reference sequence). In DNA form, the CDR3 reads TGTGCCAGTAGTATAAAGGGCAGGGGCACCGGGGAGCTGTTTTTT. It specifies CASSIKGRGTGELFF.

The rearrangement joins TRBV10-2 to TRBJ1-2; D gene unclear. Trimming took 0 bases from V and 6 from J, leaving 8 bases between them. The V gene's germline CDR1 is WSHSY and CDR2 SAAADI. CDR3 length: 13 residues. The CDR3 sequence: CASSESSRNGYTF. CDR3 bases: TGCGCCAGCAGTGAGTCTTCCAGGAATGGCTACACCTTC.

The chain couples TRBV6-1 to TRBJ2-5; D perhaps matches TRBD1 (5 bases). Germline V gene sequence: CDR1 MNHNS, CDR2 SASEGT. The CDR3 runs 14 residues. V lost 1 base to trimming and J lost 4 bases, with 10 bases between them. The CDR3 loop reads CASSEGGSVETQYF. The CDR3 region has the DNA TGTGCCAGCAGTGAAGGGGGCTCGGTAGAGACCCAGTACTTC.

This chain joins TRBV5-4 and TRBJ2-3; 9 bases line up with TRBD2. V dropped 3 bases and J dropped 3; count of bases not matched to a gene: 8. CDR3 size: 16 residues. From germline, CDR1 is SGHNT and CDR2 YYREEE (reference sequence). The CDR3 sequence: CASSSVSGGLTDTQYF. CDR3 DNA sequence: TGTGCCAGCAGCTCGGTTAGCGGGGGTCTAACAGATACGCAGTATTTT. Variable domain in full (rest from reference TRBV5-4 and TRBJ2-3): ETGVTQSPTHLIKTRGQQVTLRCSSQSGHNTVSWYQQALGQGPQFIFQYYREEENGRGNFPPRFSGLQFPNYSSELNVNALELDDSALYLCASSSVSGGLTDTQYFGPGTRLTVL.

The CDR3 DNA sequence: TGTGCCAGCAGTCCTCAGGGGTTAAACACCATATATTTT. Its translation: CASSPQGLNTIYF. The V call is TRBV2, the J call TRBJ1-3; perhaps TRBD1 as D (6 bases). The germline V gene encodes CDR1 SNHLY and CDR2 FYNNEI. V was cut by 5 bases and J by 6 bases, with 11 bases left in between. The CDR3 loop spans 13 amino acids.

The chain is built from TRBV7-6 and TRBJ2-3, with D tentatively TRBD1 (5 bases). V was pared by 3 bases and J by 0 bases, with 13 bases between. The CDR3 is made up of 16 amino acids. CDR1 is SGHVS and CDR2 is FNYEAQ in the germline V gene. CDR3 DNA sequence: TGTGCCAGCAGCTTTGGGGCCGGCCATAGCACAGATACGCAGTATTTT. It specifies CASSFGAGHSTDTQYF.

This chain links TRBV18 with TRBJ2-5; 8 bases are a match to TRBD2. The CDR3 spans 16 residues. Germline loops: CDR1 KGHSH, CDR2 LQKENI. The V gene end was trimmed by 0 bases and the J gene end by 4 bases; junction bases not matched to a gene: 7. The CDR3, as DNA: TGTGCCAGCTCACCACCTTCCCAGCGGGGGTTAGAGACCCAGTACTTC. It translates to CASSPPSQRGLETQYF.

J is TRBJ1-1 and V is TRBV30; TRBD1 matches 9 bases. Germline V CDR1 and CDR2: GTSNPN, SVGIG (reference sequence). V lost 4 bases to trimming and J lost 0 bases; unmatched junction nucleotides: 3. The CDR3 runs to 14 residues. CDR3 protein: CAWTWTGVNTEAFF. The CDR3 region has the DNA TGTGCCTGGACCTGGACAGGGGTGAACACTGAAGCTTTCTTT. Full variable domain (missing parts from reference TRBV30 and TRBJ1-1): SQTIHQWPATLVQPVGSPLSLECTVEGTSNPNLYWYRQAAGRGLQLLFYSVGIGQISSEVPQNLSASRPQDRQFILSSKKLLLSDSGFYLCAWTWTGVNTEAFFGQGTRLTVV.

V gene TRBV7-9 combines with J gene TRBJ2-1; the match to TRBD1 covers 8 bases. CDR1 and CDR2 from the germline V gene are SEHNR and FQNEAQ (reference sequence). The CDR3 loop spans 16 amino acids. V was clipped by 4 bases and J by 5 bases; unmatched bases: 10. CDR3 coding DNA: TGTGCCAGCAGCTCGCTGACAGGGGCAACCAACAATGAGCAGTTCTTC. Residues: CASSSLTGATNNEQFF.

V is TRBV2 and J is TRBJ1-5; 7 nucleotides align to TRBD1. The CDR3 runs to 16 residues. Trimming cost V 5 bases and J 2 bases; bases outside gene matches: 9. Germline V gives CDR1 SNHLY, CDR2 FYNNEI. The CDR3 is CASSSQGGLGNQPQHF. CDR3 DNA sequence: TGTGCCAGCAGTTCTCAGGGGGGACTTGGCAATCAGCCCCAGCATTTT. The whole variable domain, remainder taken from reference TRBV2 and TRBJ1-5, is EPEVTQTPSHQVTQMGQEVILRCVPISNHLYFYWYRQILGQKVEFLVSFYNNEISEKSEIFDDQFSVERPDGSNFTLKIRSTKLEDSAMYFCASSSQGGLGNQPQHFGDGTRLSIL.

The V and J genes are TRBV9 and TRBJ2-2; TRBD2 might be the D (5 bases). Trimming removed 3 bases from V and 7 bases from J, with 13 bases in between. There are 14 residues in the CDR3. Germline lookup yields CDR1 SGDLS and CDR2 YYNGEE. This CDR3 reads CASSDERVYGELFF. The CDR3 DNA reads as TGTGCCAGCAGCGACGAGAGGGTGTACGGGGAGCTGTTTTTT.

This rearrangement joins TRBV6-2 or TRBV6-3 to TRBJ1-5; D is undetermined. Between the trimmed V and J ends, which lost 2 bases and 2 bases, there was a span of 10 bases. This CDR3 comprises 15 residues. Germline CDR1 and CDR2: MNHEY and SVGEGT. CDR3 nucleotides: TGTGCCAGCAGTTACGGGCGGGGAGGCAATCAGCCCCAGCATTTT. Translating it yields CASSYGRGGNQPQHF.

This chain uses TRBV18 with TRBJ2-7, with 7 bases that match TRBD2. J was trimmed by 6 bases and V by 2 bases; bases with no gene match: 10. The CDR3 extends over 15 amino acids. Germline V gene data show CDR1 as KGHSH and CDR2 as LQKENI. CDR3 loop: CASSPLGEGVGEQYF. CDR3 DNA: TGTGCCAGCTCACCATTAGGGGAGGGAGTTGGCGAGCAGTACTTC.

The gene calls are TRBV6-6 and TRBJ1-5; possibly TRBD1 for D (6 bases). Trimming stripped 8 bases from V and 2 bases from J, with 19 bases between. CDR3 length equals 16 residues. Germline loops: CDR1 MNHNY, CDR2 SVGAGI (reference sequence). In DNA, the CDR3 is TGTGCCAGCGGGACACGGAGCCGAGCACGCAATCAGCCCCAGCATTTT. Its translation: CASGTRSRARNQPQHF.

The chain is built from TRBV7-9 and TRBJ1-4; no clear D. V shed 5 bases and J shed 1 base, with 8 bases lying between them. The CDR3 runs 14 residues. From germline, CDR1 is SEHNR and CDR2 FQNEAQ (reference sequence). The CDR3 is CASSPGGTNEKLFF. As DNA, the CDR3 is TGTGCCAGCAGCCCAGGAGGAACTAATGAAAAACTGTTTTTT.